This paragraph reports one T cell receptor beta chain. Its target is unknown. These data belong to a study of T cell responses to AZD1222 COVID-19 vaccine. Overall study results and limits: Per reports, nearly half of all spike-specific TCRs target regions that are unmutated in variants. Spike-wide coverage was observed for vaccine-associated CD4 TCRs, with dominant responses at 160-218 and 743-854.

Produced via immunoSEQ multiplex PCR; TCRdb's table is partial and in-frame only. The table records more than 70,000 clones, 70% to 90% of them present only once. The CDR3 runs 12 residues. Trimming shortened V by 2 bases and J by 5 bases, and 6 bases separated the two germline ends. This chain uses TRBV12-3 or TRBV12-4 with TRBJ1-1; D call uncertain. Sequencing was performed on peripheral blood, taken 28 days after the second AZD1222 dose. The source of this sequence is an adult who received the AZD1222 COVID-19 vaccine. In nucleotides, the CDR3 is TGTGCCAGCAGTTTACTGCGGACTGAAGCTTTCTTT. Translating it yields CASSLLRTEAFF.